Included here is one T cell receptor (beta chain) sequence, with context. This clonotype was counted ten times or more. The antigen it binds to is not known. Base quality data are lacking; no much larger clone is found one base away. The data stem from a study of response to subunit inactivated influenza vaccine (dated by TCRdb to the late 2010s). General notes on the study: To follow how T cells responded to a trivalent subunit inactivated influenza vaccine, the researchers relied on deep quantitative profiling of the T cell receptor repertoire.

What the research found in general, with its limitations: According to the authors, only a limited number of new T cells may be recruited by each seasonal influenza vaccination.

The CDR3 measures 14 amino acids from cysteine to phenylalanine. The kept DNA is CDR3 alone, 42 bases in frame from the first base. Trimming at the junction amounts to 5 bases on V and 0 bases on J, and the germline ends lie 11 bases apart. Libraries were built with RT-PCR. Sequencing was performed on an Illumina HiSeq 2500. TCRdb took the public reads, trimmed them with fastp at Q25, ran MiXCR for clone calling and kept in-frame beta chains. Every distinct CDR3 protein forms one entry, paired with its most common genes and DNA. Across this sample there are approximately 200,000 distinct CDR3 sequences, with 13% to 15% seen only once. About 28% of the sample rests with the top ten.

The source material was CD8+ T cells sorted from PBMCs, sampled 5 days after vaccination. This receptor was taken from a man in his fifties who received an inactivated influenza vaccine. Donor details come from another sample of the same person, matched by shared clones. In this chain, TRBV12-3 or TRBV12-4 is recombined with TRBJ2-7; no D gene call is confident. The CDR3 reads as follows: CASSPQAHSYEQYF. DNA sequence: TGTGCCAGCAGTCCTCAGGCTCACTCCTACGAGCAGTACTTC.